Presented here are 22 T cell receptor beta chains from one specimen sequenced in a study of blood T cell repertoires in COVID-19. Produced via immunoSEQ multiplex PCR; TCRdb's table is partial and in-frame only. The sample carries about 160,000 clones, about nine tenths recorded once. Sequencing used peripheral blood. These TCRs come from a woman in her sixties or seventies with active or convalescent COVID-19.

This chain's CDR3 is CASRTSGIVGYTF. CDR3 sequence (DNA): TGTGCCAGCAGGACCTCAGGAATCGTCGGCTACACCTTC. The rearrangement joins TRBV6-5 to TRBJ1-2; no definite D call. This CDR3 comprises 13 residues. From germline, CDR1 is MNHEY and CDR2 SVGAGI. The V end lost 6 bases, the J end lost 8 bases, and 16 bases lay between the germline ends.

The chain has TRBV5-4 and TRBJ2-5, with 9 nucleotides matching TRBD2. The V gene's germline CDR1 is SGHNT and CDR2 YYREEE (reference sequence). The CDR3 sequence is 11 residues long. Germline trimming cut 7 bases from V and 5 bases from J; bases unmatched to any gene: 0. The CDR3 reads CASAGGETQYF. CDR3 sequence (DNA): TGTGCCAGCGCGGGGGGGGAGACCCAGTACTTC.

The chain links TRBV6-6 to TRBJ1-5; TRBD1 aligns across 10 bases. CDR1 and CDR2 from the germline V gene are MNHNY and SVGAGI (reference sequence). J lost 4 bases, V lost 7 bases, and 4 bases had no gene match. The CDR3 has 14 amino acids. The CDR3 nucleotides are TGTGCCAGCATTCGGACAGGGGGGAATCAGCCCCAGCATTTT. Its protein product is CASIRTGGNQPQHF.

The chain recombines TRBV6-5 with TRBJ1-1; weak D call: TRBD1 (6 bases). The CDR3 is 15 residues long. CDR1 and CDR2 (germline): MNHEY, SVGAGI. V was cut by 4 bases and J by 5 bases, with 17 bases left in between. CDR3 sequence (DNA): TGTGCCAGCAGTTTCACAGGGACGTTGGGGACTGAAGCTTTCTTT. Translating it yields CASSFTGTLGTEAFF.

The CDR3 nucleotides read TGTGCCAGCTCAGCAGGGCTGAACACTGAAGCTTTCTTT. It specifies CASSAGLNTEAFF. The chain links TRBV18 to TRBJ1-1, with D perhaps TRBD1 (5 bases). The CDR3 has 13 amino acids. Germline values: CDR1 KGHSH, CDR2 LQKENI. Trimming shortened V by 5 bases and J by 0 bases, and 7 bases separated the two germline ends.

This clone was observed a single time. The CDR3 is CASSNIDSSYEQYF. CDR3 nucleotide sequence: TGTGCCAGCAGCAATATTGACAGTTCCTACGAGCAGTACTTC. The chain links TRBV21-1 to TRBJ2-7; the table's D gene call, TRBD1, was not cross checked with the DNA. TRBV21-1 is marked as a pseudogene. The length of the CDR3 is 14 residues.

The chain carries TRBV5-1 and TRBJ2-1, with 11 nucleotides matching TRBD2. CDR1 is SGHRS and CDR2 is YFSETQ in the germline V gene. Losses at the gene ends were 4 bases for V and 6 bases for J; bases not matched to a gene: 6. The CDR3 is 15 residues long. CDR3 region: CASSTHSGGANEQFF. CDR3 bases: TGCGCCAGCAGCACCCATAGCGGGGGGGCCAATGAGCAGTTCTTC.

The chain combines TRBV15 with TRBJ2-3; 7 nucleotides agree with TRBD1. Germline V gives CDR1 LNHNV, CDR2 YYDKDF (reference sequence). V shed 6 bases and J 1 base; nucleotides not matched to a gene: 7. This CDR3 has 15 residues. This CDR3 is CATRTGQLRTDTQYF. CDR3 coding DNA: TGTGCCACCAGGACGGGACAGCTACGCACAGATACGCAGTATTTT.

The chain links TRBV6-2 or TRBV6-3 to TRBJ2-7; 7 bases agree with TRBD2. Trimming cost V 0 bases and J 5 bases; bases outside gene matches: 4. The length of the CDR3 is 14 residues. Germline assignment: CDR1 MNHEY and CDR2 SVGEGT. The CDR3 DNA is TGTGCCAGCAGTTACTCGGGAGGGGCCAACGAGCAGTACTTC. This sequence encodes CASSYSGGANEQYF.

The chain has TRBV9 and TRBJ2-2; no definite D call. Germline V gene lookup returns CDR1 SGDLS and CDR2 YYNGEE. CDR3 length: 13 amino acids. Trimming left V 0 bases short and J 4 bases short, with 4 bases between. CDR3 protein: CASSVDGTGELFF. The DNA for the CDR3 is TGTGCCAGCAGCGTAGACGGCACCGGGGAGCTGTTTTTT. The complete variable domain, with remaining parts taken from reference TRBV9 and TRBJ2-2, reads DSGVTQTPKHLITATGQRVTLRCSPRSGDLSVYWYQQSLDQGLQFLIQYYNGEERAKGNILERFSAQQFPDLHSELNLSSLELGDSALYFCASSVDGTGELFFGEGSRLTVL.

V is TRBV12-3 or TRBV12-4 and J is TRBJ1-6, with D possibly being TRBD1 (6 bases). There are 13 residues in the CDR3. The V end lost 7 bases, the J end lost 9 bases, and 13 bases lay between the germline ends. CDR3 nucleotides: TGTGCCAGCAACAGGGATTATTTTTCACCCCTCCACTTT. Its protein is CASNRDYFSPLHF.

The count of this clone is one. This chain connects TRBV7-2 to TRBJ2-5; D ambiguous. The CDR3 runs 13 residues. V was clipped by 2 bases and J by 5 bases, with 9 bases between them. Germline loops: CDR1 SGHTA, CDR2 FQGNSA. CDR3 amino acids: CASSLNPRETQYF. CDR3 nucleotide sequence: TGTGCCAGCAGCTTAAACCCCCGGGAGACCCAGTACTTC.

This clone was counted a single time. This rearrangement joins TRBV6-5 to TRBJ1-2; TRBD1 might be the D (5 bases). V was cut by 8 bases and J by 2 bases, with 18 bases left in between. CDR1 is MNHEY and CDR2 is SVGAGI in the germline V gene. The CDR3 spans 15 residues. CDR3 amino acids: CASGGEDSRNYGYTF. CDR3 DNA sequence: TGTGCCAGCGGGGGGGAGGATAGTAGGAACTATGGCTACACCTTC.

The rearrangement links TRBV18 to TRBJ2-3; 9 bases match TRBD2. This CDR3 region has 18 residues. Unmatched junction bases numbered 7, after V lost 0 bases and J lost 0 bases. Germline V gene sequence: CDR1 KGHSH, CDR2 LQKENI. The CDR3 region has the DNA TGTGCCAGCTCACCACCCCAGCGGGGGGCTTCTAGCACAGATACGCAGTATTTT. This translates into CASSPPQRGASSTDTQYF.

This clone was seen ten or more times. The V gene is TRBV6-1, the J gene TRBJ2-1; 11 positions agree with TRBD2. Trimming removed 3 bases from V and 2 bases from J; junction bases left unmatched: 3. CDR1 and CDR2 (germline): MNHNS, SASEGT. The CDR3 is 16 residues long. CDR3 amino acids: CASSEASGGPYNEQFF. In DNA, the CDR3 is TGTGCCAGCAGTGAGGCTAGCGGGGGGCCCTACAATGAGCAGTTCTTC.

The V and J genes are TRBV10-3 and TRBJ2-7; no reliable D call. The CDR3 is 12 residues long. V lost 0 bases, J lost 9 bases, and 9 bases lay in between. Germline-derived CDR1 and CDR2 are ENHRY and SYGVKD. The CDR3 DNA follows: TGTGCCATCAGTGAGTCGACACTTAGGCAGTACTTC. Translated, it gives CAISESTLRQYF.

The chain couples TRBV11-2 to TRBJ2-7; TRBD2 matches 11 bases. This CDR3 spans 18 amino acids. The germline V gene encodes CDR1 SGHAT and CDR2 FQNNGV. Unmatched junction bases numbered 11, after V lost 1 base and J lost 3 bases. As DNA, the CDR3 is TGTGCCAGCAGCTTAGGCCGGATTAGCGGGGGGGCAGACTACGAGCAGTACTTC. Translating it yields CASSLGRISGGADYEQYF.

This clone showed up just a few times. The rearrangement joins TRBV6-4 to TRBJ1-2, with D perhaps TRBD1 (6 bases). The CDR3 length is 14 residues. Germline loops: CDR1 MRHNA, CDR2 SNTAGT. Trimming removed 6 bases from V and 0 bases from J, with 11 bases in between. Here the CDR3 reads CASSKDRTNYGYTF. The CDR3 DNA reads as TGTGCCAGCAGCAAAGACAGGACTAACTATGGCTACACCTTC.

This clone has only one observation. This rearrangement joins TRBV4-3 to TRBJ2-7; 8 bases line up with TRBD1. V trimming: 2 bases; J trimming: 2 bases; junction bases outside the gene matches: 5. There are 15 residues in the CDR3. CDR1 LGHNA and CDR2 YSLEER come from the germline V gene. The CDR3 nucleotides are TGCGCCAGCAGCCAAACGGACAGGGCAACCTACGAGCAGTACTTC. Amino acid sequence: CASSQTDRATYEQYF.

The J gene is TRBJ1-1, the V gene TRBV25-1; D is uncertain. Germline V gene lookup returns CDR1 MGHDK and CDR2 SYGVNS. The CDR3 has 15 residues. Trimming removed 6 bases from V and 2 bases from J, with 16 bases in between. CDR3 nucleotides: TGTGCCAGCAGCCCTCCCCTGGGGAGTAACACTGAAGCTTTCTTT. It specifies CASSPPLGSNTEAFF.

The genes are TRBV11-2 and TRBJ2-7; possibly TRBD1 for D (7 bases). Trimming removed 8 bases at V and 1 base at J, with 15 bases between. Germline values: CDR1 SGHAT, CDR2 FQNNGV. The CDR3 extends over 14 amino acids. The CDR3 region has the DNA TGTGCCAGCGCGAGAGCAGGGGGGTCCTACGAGCAGTACTTC. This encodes CASARAGGSYEQYF. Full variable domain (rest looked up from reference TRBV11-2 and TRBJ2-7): EAGVAQSPRYKIIEKRQSVAFWCNPISGHATLYWYQQILGQGPKLLIQFQNNGVVDDSQLPKDRFSAERLKGVDSTLKIQPAKLEDSAVYLCASARAGGSYEQYFGPGTRLTVT.

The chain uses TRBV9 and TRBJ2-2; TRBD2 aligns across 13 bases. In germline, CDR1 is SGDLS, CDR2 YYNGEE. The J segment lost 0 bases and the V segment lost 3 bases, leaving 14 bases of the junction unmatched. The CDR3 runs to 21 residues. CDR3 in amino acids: CASSAAGGLAGIFANTGELFF. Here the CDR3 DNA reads TGTGCCAGCAGCGCCGCGGGGGGACTAGCGGGGATTTTCGCGAACACCGGGGAGCTGTTTTTT.